The T cell receptor (beta chain) under discussion was sequenced for a study of neurological immune-mediated disorders. The cDNA was synthesized by 5'RACE incorporating 10-nucleotide random UMIs. The yield of each sequencing run was over 190 million TCR-beta sequences from 15-18 subjects. TCRdb analysed the 5' RACE reads with MiXCR anew, one entry per CDR3 protein. The table has 75,000 to 90,000 distinct CDR3 sequences, 10% to 13% seen once. Trimming removed 6 bases from V and 6 bases from J, with 12 bases in between. Germline loops: CDR1 MNHEY, CDR2 SVGAGI. This CDR3 comprises 13 residues. This clonotype was recorded a few times. Its antigen is currently unknown. General observations from the study: The greatest degree of TCR clonal expansion was observed in HTLV-1-associated myelopathy, with the lowest in multiple sclerosis, below that of healthy controls.

The sequence was collected from a man aged 35-49 years in good health. The chain uses TRBV6-5 and TRBJ1-5; D unclear. Sequenced: PBMCs. The CDR3 reads CASSRRNSQPQHF. The DNA for the CDR3 is TGTGCCAGCAGCCGCAGGAACAGTCAGCCCCAGCATTTT.